Below, one TCR beta chain is given with its context. Its specificity is unknown. The CDR3 loop spans 17 amino acids. Germline values: CDR1 MDHEN, CDR2 SYDVKM. The data stem from a study of T cells expressing NK-cell markers. General observations from the study: For a handful of donors, these clonotypes were likewise the leading ones in the CD3+CD56-NKG2C+ fraction.

From the 5' RACE reads, TCRdb lists one entry per CDR3 protein and no DNA. The sample yields about 30,000 distinct CDR3 sequences, of which the top ten take up about 60%. This receptor was taken from a woman aged 18 to 75 in good health. This rearrangement joins TRBV28 to TRBJ1-4; TCRdb indicates TRBD1, and absent DNA this call remains unverified. The sample comprised blood T cells: a sorted CD56 or NKG2C T cell subset, CD4+ or CD8+ T cells, or bulk PBMC T cells (not recorded which). CDR3 protein: CASSPHGGGSTNEKLFF.